Each of the 26 T cell receptor beta chains below was sequenced from the same sample in a study of regulatory T cells in long-lasting Graves disease. Building of the TCR beta libraries involved iRepertoire HTBI primers and Arm-PCR of CDR3 regions. TCRdb itself ran the multiplex PCR reads through MiXCR, one entry per CDR3 protein. The table lists approximately 350,000 distinct CDR3 sequences, roughly 12% of them singletons. Described time point: newly diagnosed GD, antithyroid drugs for less than 3 months. PBMC RNA served as the TCR library source. The sample also formed part of further work on T cells in Graves' hyperthyroidism and ophthalmopathy.

The sequencing here drew on peripheral blood mononuclear cells (PBMCs), taken at new diagnosis, from a patient treated with antithyroid drugs. These TCRs come from a woman aged 18-30 years with Graves disease.

At least ten counts were recorded for this clonotype. CDR3 protein: CASSLGAMGNQPQHF. The CDR3 DNA is TGTGCCAGCAGTTTGGGGGCTATGGGCAATCAGCCCCAGCATTTT. The chain couples TRBV12-3 or TRBV12-4 to TRBJ1-5, with D perhaps matching TRBD1 (6 bases). The V end was cut by 3 bases, the J end by 2 bases, with 11 bases between. CDR3 length equals 15 residues.

This clonotype was seen repeatedly, ten times or more. For the CDR3, the DNA is TGTGCCAGCAGTGTTGGGATTCTCTATGGCTACACCTTC. Translation gives CASSVGILYGYTF. The chain uses TRBV2 and TRBJ1-2; D uncertain. V lost 4 bases to trimming and J lost 4 bases, with 10 bases between them. CDR1 is SNHLY, CDR2 FYNNEI, per germline. CDR3 size: 13 residues.

This clonotype was recorded at least ten times. The chain is built from TRBV7-9 and TRBJ2-1; TRBD2 matches 7 bases. V was pared by 4 bases and J by 7 bases, with 7 bases of the junction left unmatched. Germline V CDR1 and CDR2: SEHNR, FQNEAQ (reference sequence). The CDR3 consists of 14 residues. CDR3 in DNA: TGTGCCAGCAGCTCATTAGCGGGTACGAATGAGCAGTTCTTC. Translated, it gives CASSSLAGTNEQFF.

This clonotype was seen repeatedly, ten times or more. The chain employs TRBV2 and TRBJ1-5, with 10 bases lining up with TRBD1. This CDR3 region has 15 residues. V trimming: 6 bases; J trimming: 6 bases; junction bases outside the gene matches: 8. Germline CDR1 SNHLY, CDR2 FYNNEI. The CDR3 coding sequence is TGTGCCAGCAGACCCGGGACAGGGGCAGGTCAGCCCCAGCATTTT. It translates to CASRPGTGAGQPQHF.

This clonotype appeared many times. The gene calls are TRBV12-3 or TRBV12-4 and TRBJ1-4; 11 nucleotides align to TRBD1. The ends lost 6 bases at V and 8 bases at J; junction bases unmatched: 5. The CDR3 loop spans 14 amino acids. The CDR3 coding sequence is TGTGCCAGCAGCCCCGGACAGGGGGCCGAAAAACTGTTTTTT. It specifies CASSPGQGAEKLFF.

Many counts were recorded for this clonotype. The rearrangement uses TRBV7-9 and TRBJ2-7; D is uncertain. V lost 4 bases and J lost 2, with 6 bases in between. Germline V gene lookup returns CDR1 SEHNR and CDR2 FQNEAQ (reference sequence). The CDR3 extends over 12 amino acids. In DNA form, the CDR3 reads TGTGCCAGCAGCTATAACGCCTACGAGCAGTACTTC. The encoded protein is CASSYNAYEQYF.

This clonotype was counted at least ten times. The chain is built from TRBV11-2 and TRBJ1-2; a weak D match, TRBD1 (5 bases). From germline, CDR1 is SGHAT and CDR2 FQNNGV. V lost 4 bases and J lost 3, with 24 bases in between. This CDR3 has 18 residues. CDR3 sequence reads: CASSSERDGTLRDYGYTF. In DNA, the CDR3 is TGTGCCAGCAGCTCTGAACGTGATGGGACGTTGAGGGACTATGGCTACACCTTC.

In its sample, this clonotype was seen a few times. V and J are TRBV12-3 or TRBV12-4 and TRBJ1-2; D unclear. This CDR3 region has 12 residues. The V gene lost 6 bases and the J gene lost 7 bases, with 12 bases spanning the gap. CDR3 in DNA: TGTGCCAGCAGCTTGGGATCCGGTGGCTACACCTTC. Translated, it gives CASSLGSGGYTF.

This clonotype has at least ten counts. J is TRBJ1-4 and V is TRBV12-3 or TRBV12-4; tentative D call: TRBD1 (5 bases). V was trimmed by 5 bases and J by 5 bases, leaving 18 bases between them. This CDR3 has 16 amino acids. In DNA form, the CDR3 reads TGTGCCAGCAGTCCGCCACCGGGACGGAGAAATGAAAAACTGTTTTTT. This gives the protein CASSPPPGRRNEKLFF.

This clonotype came up many times. CDR3 nucleotide sequence: TGTGCCAGCAGCTGGACTAGTTCGAACGAGCAGTACGTC. It encodes CASSWTSSNEQYV. The chain links TRBV7-2 to TRBJ2-7, with 7 nucleotides matching TRBD2. Unmatched junction bases numbered 5, after V lost 4 bases and J lost 5 bases. The CDR3 extends over 13 amino acids. Germline V gene lookup returns CDR1 SGHTA and CDR2 FQGNSA.

Concerning this clonotype: This may be a read error, as it is one base from a much larger clone. The rearrangement joins TRBV7-3 to TRBJ2-5, with TRBD2 identical over 13 bases. The CDR3 is 15 amino acids. V shed 4 bases, J shed 4 bases, and the junction held 3 bases outside the gene matches. Germline V gene sequence: CDR1 SGHTA, CDR2 FQGTGA. This CDR3 reads CASSSGTSGVETQYF. The CDR3 bases are TGTGCCAGCAGCTCCGGGACTAGCGGGGTAGAGACCCAGTACTTC.

The rearrangement links TRBV4-1 to TRBJ1-6; D not certain. V was pared by 4 bases and J by 4 bases, with 20 bases between. This CDR3 comprises 18 residues. Germline V gene lookup returns CDR1 MGHRA and CDR2 YSYEKL. Here the CDR3 DNA reads TGCGCCAGCAGCCGGGAAGGACGGAGCCCCCGTTATAATTCACCCCTCCACTTT. Protein: CASSREGRSPRYNSPLHF.

This clonotype was counted between two and nine times. V is TRBV27 and J is TRBJ1-2; D is uncertain. Trimming cost V 2 bases and J 3 bases, with 10 bases left between them. The CDR3 contains 14 residues. The germline gives CDR1 MNHEY, CDR2 SMNVEV (reference sequence). CDR3 amino acids: CASSLGPIDYGYTF. The CDR3 DNA follows: TGTGCCAGCAGTTTAGGACCCATTGACTATGGCTACACCTTC.

This clonotype was seen ten or more times. The genes are TRBV24-1 and TRBJ1-1, with D perhaps matching TRBD1 (5 bases). Germline CDR1 reads KGHDR; CDR2 reads SFDVKD. Trimming stripped 7 bases from V and 2 bases from J, with 7 bases between. The CDR3 totals 12 residues. The DNA of the CDR3 is TGTGCCACCAGAGACAGCAACACTGAAGCTTTCTTT. Translated: CATRDSNTEAFF.

V is TRBV6-1 and J is TRBJ2-5, with D perhaps being TRBD1 or TRBD2 (5 bases each). CDR1 is MNHNS and CDR2 is SASEGT in the germline V gene. V lost 8 bases to trimming and J lost 1 base, with 17 bases between them. This CDR3 comprises 15 residues. In DNA, the CDR3 is TGTGCCAGCCACCGGGACCCCAGGATCCAAGAGACCCAGTACTTC. As protein: CASHRDPRIQETQYF.

About this clonotype itself: It may be a read error: a sequence one base away is much more abundant. The rearrangement uses TRBV4-2 and TRBJ2-7; no reliable D call. Per germline, CDR1 LGHNA and CDR2 YNFKEQ. Trimming took off 4 bases at V and 4 bases at J, with 11 bases between the two ends. The CDR3 sequence is 13 residues long. The CDR3, as DNA: TGTGCCAGCAGCCCACCGGCCGCATACGAGCAGTACGTC. This sequence encodes CASSPPAAYEQYV.

Regarding this clonotype: A far larger clone lies a single base away; this is likely a read error. The V and J genes are TRBV6-5 and TRBJ2-5, with TRBD1 matching 9 bases. The germline gives CDR1 MNHEY, CDR2 SVGAGI. The V gene end was trimmed by 2 bases and the J gene end by 5 bases; junction bases not matched to a gene: 3. CDR3 length: 14 amino acids. This chain's CDR3 is CASSYGQGRETQYF. CDR3 sequence (DNA): TGTGCCAGCAGTTACGGACAGGGGCGGGAGACCCAGTACTTC.

This clonotype was seen more than once but under ten times. The chain links TRBV28 to TRBJ2-2, with D hard to call. The germline V gene encodes CDR1 MDHEN and CDR2 SYDVKM. The CDR3 extends over 13 amino acids. The ends were cut back, 5 bases at V and 4 bases at J, with 8 bases in the middle. CDR3 sequence: CASSLQITGELFF. Here the CDR3 DNA reads TGTGCCAGCAGTCTTCAGATCACCGGGGAGCTGTTTTTT.

This clonotype was seen repeatedly, ten times or more. J is TRBJ1-1 and V is TRBV11-2, with D maybe TRBD1 (5 bases). The V end was cut by 5 bases, the J end by 6 bases, with 13 bases between. This CDR3 region has 13 residues. CDR1 and CDR2 from the germline V gene are SGHAT and FQNNGV. The CDR3 bases are TGTGCCAGCAGCAGATTACAGGTCCCTGAAGCTTTCTTT. Its protein product is CASSRLQVPEAFF.

Concerning this clonotype itself: A much larger clonotype is one base distant, so this may be a read error. The chain joins TRBV6-2 or TRBV6-3 to TRBJ1-1; D is uncertain. This CDR3 is 15 amino acids long. Germline lookup yields CDR1 MNHEY and CDR2 SVGEGT. V was pared by 7 bases and J by 4 bases, with 19 bases between. The DNA of the CDR3 is TGTGCCAGCAAAGGGTGGGTTGCTAACGGCACTGAAGCTTTCTTT. Its protein is CASKGWVANGTEAFF.

This clonotype has just a few counts. A clone one base away is much larger, so this may be a read error. The chain uses TRBV28 and TRBJ2-2; 10 bases map to TRBD1. This CDR3 region has 12 residues. The V gene's germline CDR1 is MDHEN and CDR2 SYDVKM. The junction had 6 bases not matched to a gene; V was cut back by 10 bases and J by 10 bases. CDR3 amino acids: CATGTGAEELFF. CDR3 coding DNA: TGTGCCACCGGGACAGGGGCCGAGGAGCTGTTTTTT.

In this sample, this clonotype turned up many times. This sequence joins TRBV19 and TRBJ2-1, with 12 bases aligning to TRBD2. Unmatched junction bases numbered 7, after V lost 5 bases and J lost 8 bases. The CDR3 is made up of 15 amino acids. Germline V gene data show CDR1 as LNHDA and CDR2 as SQIVND (reference sequence). The CDR3 here is CASSSLAGGIHEQFF. The CDR3 DNA sequence: TGTGCCAGTAGTTCACTAGCGGGAGGAATACATGAGCAGTTCTTC.

This clonotype has more than one count but fewer than ten. The rearrangement links TRBV5-1 to TRBJ1-2, with 11 bases aligning to TRBD1. The germline V gene has CDR1 SGHRS and CDR2 YFSETQ. This CDR3 has 15 amino acids. After removal of 4 bases from V and 4 bases from J, the junction contained 6 bases not matched to a gene. The CDR3, as DNA: TGCGCCAGCAGCGCCGGGACAGGGGGTCGCTATGGCTACACCTTC. This gives the protein CASSAGTGGRYGYTF.

The chain couples TRBV4-3 to TRBJ2-5; D might be TRBD2 (6 bases). Germline CDR1 LGHNA, CDR2 YSLEER. This CDR3 is built from 15 residues. With 3 bases removed from V and 9 bases from J, the gap between germline ends came to 20 bases. DNA of the CDR3: TGCGCCAGCAGCCAGGATTTTAGCGGCACGTGGGCCCAGTACTTC. This translates into CASSQDFSGTWAQYF.

This chain uses TRBV9 with TRBJ2-4; the match to TRBD1 covers 7 bases. The CDR3 length is 15 residues. Trimming took 3 bases from V and 5 from J; bases not matched to a gene: 8. Germline V gene data show CDR1 as SGDLS and CDR2 as YYNGEE. The CDR3 DNA is TGTGCCAGCAGCGGGGGGATACAGGGGCAAAACATTCAGTACTTC. Amino acids: CASSGGIQGQNIQYF.

Comments on this clonotype: This sequence may be a read error, since a much larger clone differs from it by one base. The V call is TRBV12-3 or TRBV12-4, the J call TRBJ2-1; 11 bases are shared with TRBD2. V lost 7 bases to trimming and J lost 10 bases; unmatched junction nucleotides: 12. The CDR3 extends over 15 amino acids. The CDR3 DNA reads as TGTGCCAGCATAAACCGACTAGCGGGATCTTACGAGCAGTTCTTC. This sequence encodes CASINRLAGSYEQFF.